This T cell receptor (beta chain) was sequenced in a study of shared clonotypes between healthy human individuals. Study outcomes and limitations: The sharing of about 5.3% of naive CD4 clonotypes was seen across several donors. A generally larger estimated richness was seen in naive subsets than in memory subsets. Depth was large, yet rarefaction showed that sorted-subset sequencing was incomplete.

Points on this clone: Its antigen remains unknown. This same CDR3 is encoded by further DNA sequences in the sample.

This CDR3 comprises 12 residues. Germline V gives CDR1 GTSNPN, CDR2 SVGIG (reference sequence). V gave up 2 bases and J gave up 2 bases, with 3 bases separating them. Clones were sequenced by immunoSEQ multiplex PCR, and TCRdb holds only the in-frame ones, with some missing. The table has millions of clones, more than 85% seen once; the top ten hold 0.35% to 0.45%. The TCR was taken from a man between 18 and 29 years old in good health. Some clones in this sample may be carry-over from other donors' samples. The chain recombines TRBV30 with TRBJ2-2; D not resolved. What was sequenced was naive CD4+ T cells from PBMCs. Documented subset: CD45RA+ positively selected. As DNA, the CDR3 is TGTGCCTGGAGTCTAAACACCGGGGAGCTGTTTTTT. Its translation is CAWSLNTGELFF.